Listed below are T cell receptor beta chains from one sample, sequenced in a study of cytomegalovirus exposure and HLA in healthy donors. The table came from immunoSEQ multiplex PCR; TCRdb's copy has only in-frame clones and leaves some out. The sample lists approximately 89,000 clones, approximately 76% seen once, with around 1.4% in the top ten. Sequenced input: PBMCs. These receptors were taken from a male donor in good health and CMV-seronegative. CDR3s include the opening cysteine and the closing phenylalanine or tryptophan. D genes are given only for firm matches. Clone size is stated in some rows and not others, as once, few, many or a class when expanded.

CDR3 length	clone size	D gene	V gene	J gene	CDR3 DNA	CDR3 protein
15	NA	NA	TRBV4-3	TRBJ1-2	TGCGCCAGCAGCCCGGGGGTTTGGGGGGGTGGTGGCTACACCTTC	CASSPGVWGGGGYTF
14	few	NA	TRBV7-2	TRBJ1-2	TGTGCCAGCAGCTCAAACCAGGGGAGCTATGGCTACACCTTC	CASSSNQGSYGYTF
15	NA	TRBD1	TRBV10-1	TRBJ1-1	TGCGCCAGCAGAGGTCGACAGGGGGCGAACACTGAAGCTTTCTTT	CASRGRQGANTEAFF
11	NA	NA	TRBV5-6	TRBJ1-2	TGTGCCAGCAGCTGGACAGAAGACTACACCTTC	CASSWTEDYTF
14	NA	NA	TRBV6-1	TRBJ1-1	TGTGCCAGCACCCGCGAGGACACGAACACTGAAGCTTTCTTT	CASTREDTNTEAFF
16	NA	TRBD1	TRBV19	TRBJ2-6	TGTGCCACCCGGACAGGGAGCTTCTCTGGGGCCAACGTCCTGACTTTC	CATRTGSFSGANVLTF
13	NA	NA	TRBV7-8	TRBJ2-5	TGTGCCAGCAGCTTAGGTCTTGTAAAGACCCAGTACTTC	CASSLGLVKTQYF
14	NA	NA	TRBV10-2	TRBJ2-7	TGCGCCAGCAGGGGGGGGGCGGCTATCTACGAGCAGTACTTC	CASRGGAAIYEQYF
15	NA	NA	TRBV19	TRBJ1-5	TGTGCCAGTAGTATAGATTTTGGACTCAATCAGCCCCAGCATTTT	CASSIDFGLNQPQHF
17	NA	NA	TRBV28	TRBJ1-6	TGTGCCAGCAGTTTGCATTCGGGGATAACCTATAATTCACCCCTCCACTTT	CASSLHSGITYNSPLHF
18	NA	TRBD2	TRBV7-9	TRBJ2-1	TGTGCCAGCAGCTTAACGGGACTAGCGGGGCAGAGCTACAATGAGCAGTTCTTC	CASSLTGLAGQSYNEQFF
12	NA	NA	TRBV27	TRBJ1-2	TGTGCCAGCACCGCGGGCGGGGGTGGCTACACCTTC	CASTAGGGGYTF
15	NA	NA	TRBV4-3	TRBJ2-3	TGCGCCAGCAGCCAAGAGGGCAGAATTTCAGATACGCAGTATTTT	CASSQEGRISDTQYF
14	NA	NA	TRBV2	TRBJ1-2	TGTGCCAGCAGTCAACAGGTGAAGGGCTATGGCTACACCTTC	CASSQQVKGYGYTF
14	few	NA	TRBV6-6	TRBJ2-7	TGTGCCAGCAGCCTCCCCCCAGGGAAACACGAGCAGTACTTC	CASSLPPGKHEQYF
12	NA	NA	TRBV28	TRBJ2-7	TGTGCCAGCAGTTTGGCGGGCTACGAGCAGTACTTC	CASSLAGYEQYF
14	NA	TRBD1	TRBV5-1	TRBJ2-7	TGCGCCAGCATCGACCGGGACAGGTCCTACGAGCAGTACTTC	CASIDRDRSYEQYF
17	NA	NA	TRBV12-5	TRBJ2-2	TGTGCTAGTGGCCCGTCAGGGGATTGGGGTGTCACCGGGGAGCTGTTTTTT	CASGPSGDWGVTGELFF
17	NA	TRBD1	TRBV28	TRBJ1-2	TGTGCCACCACAACAAACAAAGGGGGCACGGAAAACTATGGCTACACCTTC	CATTTNKGGTENYGYTF
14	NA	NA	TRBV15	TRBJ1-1	TGTGCCACCAGCAGATACAAAAAGAACACTGAAGCTTTCTTT	CATSRYKKNTEAFF